The clone carrying this TCR beta chain was observed a few times. Four PCR rounds used nested alpha and beta constant region primers plus the SP2 primer. TCRdb itself ran the 5' RACE reads through MiXCR, one entry per CDR3 protein. The sample contains tens of thousands of distinct CDR3 sequences, 6% to 8.5% of which appear only once. This entry belongs to a study of naive and memory T cell subsets. TCR cDNA received a 3' ligated oligonucleotide that carried a UMI. The sequence derives from a female donor in good health.

In nucleotides, the CDR3 is TGCAGTGCTAGAGGGGGGGCGCGGGGTCAGCCCCAGCATTTT. Protein product: CSARGGARGQPQHF. The rearrangement uses TRBV20-1 and TRBJ1-5; possibly TRBD1 for D (6 bases). The V end was cut by 1 base, the J end by 6 bases, with 13 bases between. From germline, CDR1 is DFQATT and CDR2 SNEGSKA (reference sequence). The CDR3 runs to 14 residues.